This T cell receptor beta chain is from a study of blood T cell repertoires in COVID-19. Study-level information: T cells, B-cell-depleted T cells, or PBMCs provided the cDNA or gDNA that served as material.

The sample holds a few counts of this clone. Original methodology: Counts of nucleated cells, estimated from reference gene primer amplification, were obtained. The method was immunoSEQ multiplex PCR; TCRdb's version includes in-frame clones alone and lacks a portion of them. V, J and clone size are those of that table, while D and trimming were read from the DNA. The sample contains about 250,000 clones, roughly 87% of which appear only once. The source material was peripheral blood. The clonotype originates from a man between 18 and 35 years old with active or convalescent COVID-19.

The CDR3, as DNA: TGTGCCAGCAGCTTAAGGGACAGGGGGCTTGGCGAGCAGTACTTC. Encoded protein: CASSLRDRGLGEQYF. The rearrangement joins TRBV7-2 to TRBJ2-7, with 12 bases fitting TRBD1. The ends lost 2 bases at V and 6 bases at J; junction bases unmatched: 5. There are 15 residues in the CDR3. Looked up from germline, CDR1 is SGHTA and CDR2 is FQGNSA. Full variable domain (remainder filled in from reference TRBV7-2 and TRBJ2-7): GAGVSQSPSNKVTEKGKDVELRCDPISGHTALYWYRQSLGQGLEFLIYFQGNSAPDKSGLPSDRFSAERTGGSVSTLTIQRTQQEDSAVYLCASSLRDRGLGEQYFGPGTRLTVT.